This T cell receptor beta chain was documented in a study of shared clonotypes between healthy human individuals. Study results and limitations: Large sequencing depth failed to make sorted-subset sequencing complete, rarefaction showed. In contrast to clonotypes shared by all four donors, non-shared clonotypes had lower generation probabilities. Clonotype sharing among donors was expected to depend on sequencing depth.

The V gene's germline CDR1 is GTSNPN and CDR2 SVGIG (reference sequence). The CDR3 spans 13 residues. The V gene lost 1 base and the J gene lost 3 bases, with 7 bases spanning the gap. A note on this clone: Its matching antigen is unknown.

In the original processing: Sequence data from immunoSEQ were junction-only and lacked quality scores; consequently, filtering differed. Clones were sequenced by immunoSEQ multiplex PCR, and TCRdb holds only the in-frame ones, with some missing. V and J calls and clone size are copied from that table; D and trimming were computed from the DNA. Of about 1 million clones listed, more than 75% are singletons. The chain combines TRBV30 with TRBJ1-5; D perhaps matches TRBD1 (5 bases). Sequenced sample: memory CD4+ T cells from PBMCs. Subset here: CD45RA-negative fraction. The TCR sequence derives from a man between 18 and 35 years old in good health. Some clones in this sample may be carry-over from other donors' samples. The CDR3, as DNA: TGTGCCTGGAGTGGGGGGATCAATCAGCCCCAGCATTTT. Protein: CAWSGGINQPQHF.